Sequencing of this T cell receptor (beta chain) was carried out in a study of identifying expanded T cells in peripheral blood (dated by TCRdb to about 2019). Background on the whole study: Separate aliquots of the same genomic DNA pool were sequenced to produce technical replicates, and four replicates were compared in pairs. The research as a whole found: In all healthy donors, the variance in clone template counts between samples taken 2 to 3 weeks apart rose significantly as total template count increased. The beta-binomial model significantly reduced the number of clones called differentially abundant and the false-positive rate across all healthy-donor time intervals. Between technical replicates the binomial model flagged about 1.2 differentially abundant clones, whereas over about two weeks the binomial model flagged about 15 and over about four weeks approximately 20. It was expected by the authors that biological variance in healthy repertoires might increase further over much longer intervals, such as months to years.

As concerns this clone: Its target antigen remains unknown. Base qualities are not provided; no much larger clone lies one nucleotide away.

No immune events, such as infections, were documented for the healthy donors during the collection period. Blood repertoires from healthy donors were used as a training cohort for calibrating time-dependent variance in a beta-binomial model of differential abundance of T-cell clones. The training cohort was composed of around ten healthy donors, 3 female and 7 male. An age range of about 29 to 65 years, with an average of roughly 47 years, was recorded for the donors. Whole blood was collected from each healthy donor at three time points spaced approximately 13 days apart and obtained from a commercial supplier. For immunosequencing, genomic DNA was extracted from whole blood that had not been sorted. The immunoSEQ Assay, which relies on bias-controlled multiplex PCR amplification of genomic DNA, was used to profile TCRbeta CDR3 regions. In the original analysis: The absolute abundance of each unique TCRbeta CDR3 region was quantified after sequences were collapsed and filtered. Differential abundance was tested with two models: a binomial (Fisher-equivalent) model and a beta-binomial model that adds time-dependent variance fitted from healthy donors. Clones with fewer than 5 combined templates were removed, and a clone was called differentially abundant if the clone's Benjamini-Hochberg FDR was below 0.01. Beta-binomial variance was modeled as a function of total template count across the two samples using the form v = (b*log(k)+a)^2. TCRdb re-hosts the immuneACCESS table, in-frame sequences only. Its copies lack some clones; in the studies checked, an unresolved V gene accounts for under half of them, and the cause for the rest is not known. V and J calls and clone size follow that table, whereas D and trimming were derived from the DNA. In all, the sample holds around 100,000 clones, and about 89% of those were seen once. The ten largest clones take up around 17% of the sample.

The sequencing input was blood. This TCR was recovered from a person between 18 and 69 years old in good health.

In nucleotides, the sequence is TGTGCCAGCAGTTTCAGACAATGGGGCTCCTACGAGCAGTACTTC. It specifies CASSFRQWGSYEQYF. The rearrangement combines TRBV6-1 with TRBJ2-7; the D gene lacks a confident call. The trim is 5 bases for V and 0 bases for J, with a gap of 14 bases between the germline ends. The CDR3 holds 15 amino acids from the cysteine to the phenylalanine. Only CDR3 DNA is held: 45 bases, read in frame from base 1. Sequences MNHNS (CDR1) and SASEGT (CDR2) are obtained from the germline V gene.